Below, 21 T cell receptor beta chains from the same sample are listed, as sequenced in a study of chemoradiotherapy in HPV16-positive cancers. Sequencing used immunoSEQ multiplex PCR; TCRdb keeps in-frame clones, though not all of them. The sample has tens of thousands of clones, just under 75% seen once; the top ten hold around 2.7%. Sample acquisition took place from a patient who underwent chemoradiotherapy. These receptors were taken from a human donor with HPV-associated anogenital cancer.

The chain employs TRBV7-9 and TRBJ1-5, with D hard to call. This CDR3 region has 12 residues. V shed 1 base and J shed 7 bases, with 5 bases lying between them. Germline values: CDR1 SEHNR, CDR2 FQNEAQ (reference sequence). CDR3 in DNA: TGTGCCAGCAGCTTAGGAGACCAGCCCCAGCATTTT. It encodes CASSLGDQPQHF.

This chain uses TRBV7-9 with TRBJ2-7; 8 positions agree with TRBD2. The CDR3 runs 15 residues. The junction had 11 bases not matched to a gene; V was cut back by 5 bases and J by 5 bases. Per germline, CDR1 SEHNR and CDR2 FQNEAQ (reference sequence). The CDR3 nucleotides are TGTGCCAGCAGCACCTCTCCGGGGGGGGTGAACGAGCAGTACTTC. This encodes CASSTSPGGVNEQYF.

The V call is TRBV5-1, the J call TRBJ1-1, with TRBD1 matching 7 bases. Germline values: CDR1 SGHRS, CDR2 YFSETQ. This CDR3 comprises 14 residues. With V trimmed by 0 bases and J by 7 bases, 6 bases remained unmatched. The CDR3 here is CASSLDPRQGEAFF. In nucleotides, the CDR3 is TGCGCCAGCAGCTTGGACCCTAGACAGGGTGAAGCTTTCTTT. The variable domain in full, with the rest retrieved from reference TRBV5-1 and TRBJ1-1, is KAGVTQTPRYLIKTRGQQVTLSCSPISGHRSVSWYQQTPGQGLQFLFEYFSETQRNKGNFPGRFSGRQFSNSRSEMNVSTLELGDSALYLCASSLDPRQGEAFFGQGTRLTVV.

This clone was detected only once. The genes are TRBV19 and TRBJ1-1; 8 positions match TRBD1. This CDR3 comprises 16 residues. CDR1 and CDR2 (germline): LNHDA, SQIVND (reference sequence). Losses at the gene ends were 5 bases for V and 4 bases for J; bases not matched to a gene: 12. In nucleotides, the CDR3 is TGTGCCAGTAGTCCCGACAGGGGACGTGGTGGCACTGAAGCTTTCTTT. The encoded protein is CASSPDRGRGGTEAFF. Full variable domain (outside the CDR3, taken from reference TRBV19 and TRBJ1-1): DGGITQSPKYLFRKEGQNVTLSCEQNLNHDAMYWYRQDPGQGLRLIYYSQIVNDFQKGDIAEGYSVSREKKESFPLTVTSAQKNPTAFYLCASSPDRGRGGTEAFFGQGTRLTVV.

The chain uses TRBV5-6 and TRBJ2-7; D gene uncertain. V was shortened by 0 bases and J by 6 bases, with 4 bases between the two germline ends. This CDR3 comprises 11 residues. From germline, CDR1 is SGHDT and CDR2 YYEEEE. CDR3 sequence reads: CASSLVGEQYF. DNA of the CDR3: TGTGCCAGCAGCTTGGTGGGCGAGCAGTACTTC.

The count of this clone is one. As DNA, the CDR3 is TGCAGCGCCGAGGGGGGGGACGCAACCTACGAGCAGTACTTC. Its translation is CSAEGGDATYEQYF. The V and J genes are TRBV29-1 and TRBJ2-7; the D gene is possibly TRBD2 (7 bases). CDR3 length: 14 amino acids. V was pared by 7 bases and J by 2 bases, with 18 bases between. Germline V gene sequence: CDR1 SQVTM, CDR2 ANQGSEA.

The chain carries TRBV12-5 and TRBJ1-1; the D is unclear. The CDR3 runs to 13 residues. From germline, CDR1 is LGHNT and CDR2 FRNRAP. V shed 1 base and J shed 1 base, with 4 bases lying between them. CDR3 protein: CASGLDGNTEAFF. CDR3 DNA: TGTGCTAGTGGTTTGGACGGGAACACTGAAGCTTTCTTT.

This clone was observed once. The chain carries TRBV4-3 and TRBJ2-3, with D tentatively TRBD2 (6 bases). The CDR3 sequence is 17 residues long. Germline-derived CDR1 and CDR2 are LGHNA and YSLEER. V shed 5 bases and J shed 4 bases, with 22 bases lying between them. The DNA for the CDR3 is TGCGCCAGCAGCTCCTCCCGTCTGACGGGAGCTGCAGATACGCAGTATTTT. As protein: CASSSSRLTGAADTQYF.

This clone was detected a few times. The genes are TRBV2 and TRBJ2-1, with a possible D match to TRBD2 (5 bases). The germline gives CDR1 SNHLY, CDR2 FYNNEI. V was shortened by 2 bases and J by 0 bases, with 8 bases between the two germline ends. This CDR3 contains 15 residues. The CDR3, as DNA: TGTGCCAGCAGTGAATCGGGATCCTCCTACAATGAGCAGTTCTTC. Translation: CASSESGSSYNEQFF.

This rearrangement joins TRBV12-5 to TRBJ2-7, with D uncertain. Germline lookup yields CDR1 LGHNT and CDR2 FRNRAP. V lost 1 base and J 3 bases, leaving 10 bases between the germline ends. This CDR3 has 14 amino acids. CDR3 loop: CASGLGVQNYEQYF. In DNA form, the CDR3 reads TGTGCTAGTGGTTTGGGGGTACAGAACTACGAGCAGTACTTC.

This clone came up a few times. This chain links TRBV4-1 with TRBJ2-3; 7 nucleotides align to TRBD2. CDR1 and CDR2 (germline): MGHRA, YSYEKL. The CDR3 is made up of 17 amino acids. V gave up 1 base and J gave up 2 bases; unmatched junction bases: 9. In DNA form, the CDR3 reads TGCGCCAGCAGCCAAGGCGCGGCGGGGGTGCCCACAGATACGCAGTATTTT. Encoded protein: CASSQGAAGVPTDTQYF.

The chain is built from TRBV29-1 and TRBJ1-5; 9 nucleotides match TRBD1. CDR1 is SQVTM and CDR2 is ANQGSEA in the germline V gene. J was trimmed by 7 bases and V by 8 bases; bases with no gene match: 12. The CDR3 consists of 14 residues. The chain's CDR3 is CSIQTGTGNQPQHF. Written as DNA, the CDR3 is TGCAGCATTCAAACCGGGACAGGGAACCAGCCCCAGCATTTT. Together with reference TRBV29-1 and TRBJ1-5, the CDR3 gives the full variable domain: SAVISQKPSRDICQRGTSLTIQCQVDSQVTMMFWYRQQPGQSLTLIATANQGSEATYESGFVIDKFPISRPNLTFSTLTVSNMSPEDSSIYLCSIQTGTGNQPQHFGDGTRLSIL.

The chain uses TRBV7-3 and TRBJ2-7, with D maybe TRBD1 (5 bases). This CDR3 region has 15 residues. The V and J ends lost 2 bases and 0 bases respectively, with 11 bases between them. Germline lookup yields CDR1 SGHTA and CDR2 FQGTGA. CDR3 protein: CASSLGLGASYEQYF. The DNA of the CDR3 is TGTGCCAGCAGCTTAGGGCTAGGGGCCTCCTACGAGCAGTACTTC.

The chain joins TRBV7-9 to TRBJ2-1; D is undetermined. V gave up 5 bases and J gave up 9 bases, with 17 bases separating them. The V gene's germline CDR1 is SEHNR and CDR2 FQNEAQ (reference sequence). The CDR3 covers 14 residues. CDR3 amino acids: CASSQAFGSGEQFF. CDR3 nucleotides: TGTGCCAGCAGCCAAGCTTTCGGTTCTGGTGAGCAGTTCTTC.

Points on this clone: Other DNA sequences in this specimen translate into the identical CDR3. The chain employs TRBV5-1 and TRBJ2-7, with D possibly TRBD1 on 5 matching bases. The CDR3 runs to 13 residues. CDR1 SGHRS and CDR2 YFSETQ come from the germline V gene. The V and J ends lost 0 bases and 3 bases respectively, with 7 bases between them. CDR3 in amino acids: CASSLGRDYEQYF. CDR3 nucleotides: TGCGCCAGCAGCTTGGGCAGGGACTACGAGCAGTACTTC.

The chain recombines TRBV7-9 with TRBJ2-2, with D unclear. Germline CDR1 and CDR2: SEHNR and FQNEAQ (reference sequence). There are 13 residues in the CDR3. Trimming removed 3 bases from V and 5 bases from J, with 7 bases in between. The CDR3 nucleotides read TGTGCCAGCAGCTTGTTGGGGACCGGGGAGCTGTTTTTT. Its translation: CASSLLGTGELFF.

CDR3 coding DNA: TGTGCCTGGAGACGCTCTCTCCGGGCGACTAATGAAAAACTGTTTTTT. Translating gives CAWRRSLRATNEKLFF. The chain links TRBV30 to TRBJ1-4; D gene uncertain. This CDR3 contains 16 residues. The germline V gene has CDR1 GTSNPN and CDR2 SVGIG (reference sequence). V was cut by 3 bases and J by 2 bases, with 16 bases left in between.

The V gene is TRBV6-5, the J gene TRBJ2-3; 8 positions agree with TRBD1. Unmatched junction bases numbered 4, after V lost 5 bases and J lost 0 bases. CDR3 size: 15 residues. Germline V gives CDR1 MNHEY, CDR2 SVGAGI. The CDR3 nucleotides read TGTGCCAGCAGTGTCGGGACAGGAAGCACAGATACGCAGTATTTT. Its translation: CASSVGTGSTDTQYF.

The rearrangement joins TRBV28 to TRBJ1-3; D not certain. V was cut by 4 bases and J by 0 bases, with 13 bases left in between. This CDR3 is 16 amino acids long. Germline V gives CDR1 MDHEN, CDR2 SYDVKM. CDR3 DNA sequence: TGTGCCAGCAGTTCCCCCTCGACATTCTCTGGAAACACCATATATTTT. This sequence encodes CASSSPSTFSGNTIYF.

Written as DNA, the CDR3 is TGTGCCAGCAGTCATAGGGGGTTTTCCTATGGCTACACCTTC. Amino acid sequence: CASSHRGFSYGYTF. The chain recombines TRBV5-6 with TRBJ1-2; maybe TRBD1 (6 bases). Germline CDR1 reads SGHDT; CDR2 reads YYEEEE. The CDR3 spans 14 residues. Between the trimmed V and J ends, which lost 5 bases and 4 bases, there was a span of 15 bases.

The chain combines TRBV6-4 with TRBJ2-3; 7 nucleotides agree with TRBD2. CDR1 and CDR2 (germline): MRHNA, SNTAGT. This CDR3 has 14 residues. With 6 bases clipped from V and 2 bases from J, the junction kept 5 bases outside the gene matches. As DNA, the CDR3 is TGTGCCAGCAGAAAAGCGGGGCTCACAGATACGCAGTATTTT. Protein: CASRKAGLTDTQYF.